Below, one TCR beta chain is given with its context. Its specificity is not known. Germline V gene sequence: CDR1 LNHDA, CDR2 SQIVND (reference sequence). Germline trimming cut 4 bases from V and 2 bases from J; bases unmatched to any gene: 3. The CDR3 spans 14 residues. Measured with immunoSEQ multiplex PCR; TCRdb has only the in-frame clones, and not every one. Of 30,000 to 40,000 clones in the sample, over 65% were seen once. The data stem from a study of T cells in localized non-small cell lung cancer. Study-level results: Appearing in adjacent lung were a median roughly 60 of the top 100 tumor clones. Without multi-region sequencing, intratumor heterogeneity could not be excluded.

This chain connects TRBV19 to TRBJ1-2; TRBD1 matches 8 bases. The receptor was isolated from a male donor aged 60 or over with stage II squamous cell lung carcinoma. The sequencing here drew on peripheral blood, taken before any cancer treatment. The CDR3 here is CASSKRTGNYGYTF. CDR3 coding DNA: TGTGCCAGTAGTAAGCGGACAGGGAACTATGGCTACACCTTC. The whole variable domain, filled in from reference TRBV19 and TRBJ1-2, reads DGGITQSPKYLFRKEGQNVTLSCEQNLNHDAMYWYRQDPGQGLRLIYYSQIVNDFQKGDIAEGYSVSREKKESFPLTVTSAQKNPTAFYLCASSKRTGNYGYTFGSGTRLTVV.